These 2 T cell receptor beta chains share one sample of origin, sequenced in a study of cytomegalovirus exposure and HLA in healthy donors. This PCR relied on a set of 60 Vbeta primers and 13 Jbeta primers. Clones were read by immunoSEQ multiplex PCR, and TCRdb kept only the in-frame ones, dropping some. Seen here are 150,000 to 250,000 clones, over 75% observed once, and the top ten hold approximately 0.098%. Sequencing used PBMCs. These receptors all come from a boy younger than 10 in good health and CMV-seronegative.

The J gene is TRBJ2-1, the V gene TRBV5-1, with D unresolved. The CDR3 runs to 11 residues. Germline loops: CDR1 SGHRS, CDR2 YFSETQ. The ends were cut back, 4 bases at V and 4 bases at J, with 3 bases in the middle. In DNA, the CDR3 is TGCGCCAGCAGCGAGTACAATGAGCAGTTCTTC. This gives the protein CASSEYNEQFF. The full variable domain, its missing parts supplied by reference TRBV5-1 and TRBJ2-1, is KAGVTQTPRYLIKTRGQQVTLSCSPISGHRSVSWYQQTPGQGLQFLFEYFSETQRNKGNFPGRFSGRQFSNSRSEMNVSTLELGDSALYLCASSEYNEQFFGPGTRLTVL.

CDR3 amino acids: CASTPAWGGNTEAFF. CDR3 nucleotides: TGTGCCAGCACCCCGGCCTGGGGGGGGAACACTGAAGCTTTCTTT. This chain joins TRBV5-4 and TRBJ1-1; possibly TRBD1 for D (5 bases). The CDR3 sequence is 15 residues long. CDR1 SGHNT and CDR2 YYREEE come from the germline V gene (reference sequence). Trimming stripped 6 bases from V and 1 base from J, with 16 bases between.